This T cell receptor (beta chain) derives from a study of blood T cells in healthy people across ages (dated by TCRdb to 2014 to 2015). The study in broad terms: Template switching captured roughly one uniquely barcoded TCR beta cDNA molecule per two T cells in model experiments. The donors were divided into four age groups: young (average around 15 years), middle-aged (about 40), aged (approximately 59) and long-lived (roughly 86). For two donors (one aged 18 to 30 and one aged 80 or older), the study analyzed two additional independent replicas of 1 million unique cDNA reads from the same blood draw. To avoid experimental bias, donors of different ages were distributed randomly across sequencing lanes. To track age-related changes in TCR beta repertoire diversity, the study relied on deep sequencing normalized with unique cDNA molecular identifiers. Overall study outcomes, separate from this receptor: Estimates of total diversity based on one million sequenced T cells were regarded as lower bounds and as underestimates. The long-lived group showed more naive CD4+ T cells, fewer expanded clones and increased TCR diversity than the aged group, suggesting age selection. The percentage of naive T cells measured by flow cytometry correlated strongly with observed TCR beta diversity. Because donor CMV infection status was unknown, age-related changes in expanded clonotypes were potentially confounded. Observed TCR beta diversity per million T cells fell roughly linearly with age, and a significant reduction was already apparent by age roughly 41. Conclusive comparison of naive and antigen-experienced compartments was prevented by the profiling of bulk unsorted PBMCs.

Comments on this clonotype: This clone's antigen is unknown. Base qualities are not provided; no much larger clone lies one nucleotide away.

To prepare the library, 5' RACE was applied. This sample was sequenced with an Illumina HiSeq 2500. A second PCR of roughly 6 to 11 cycles was performed with a sample-barcoded 5' primer and a J-beta primer mix. Each TCR beta cDNA molecule received a unique molecular identifier from a template-switch 5' adaptor carrying 12 random nucleotides. At least 3 million CDR3-containing paired-end reads were obtained from each sample. All of the RNA was converted into first-strand cDNA using the Mint cDNA synthesis kit, with a TRBC-specific oligonucleotide serving as the primer. After uracil-DNA glycosylase treatment, a first 18-cycle PCR used universal primers M1SS and BC2_uni_R on all cDNA. As for the original processing: For normalization, 1 million high-quality reads were randomly selected from each sample, with every read carrying a distinct molecular identifier. Reads with shared molecular identifiers were discarded instead of being binned into consensus sequences. CDR3 identification, clonotype clustering and error correction used MiTCR with a Q25 quality threshold and the strictest error-elimination algorithm. A nonparametric unseen species model with Euler transformation was used to estimate a lower bound on total TCR beta diversity. TCRdb trimmed public reads at Q25 via fastp, called clones via MiXCR and kept in-frame beta chains. Each entry is one CDR3 protein sequence, shown with its most common DNA and genes. These V and J calls derive from TCRdb rather than the authors' analysis. This sample comprises 2 million or so distinct CDR3 sequences, roughly 49% of them detected only once. The leading ten clones occupy approximately 2.1% of the sample.

The CDR3 contains 16 residues, cysteine and phenylalanine counted. The sequence is cut down to CDR3 DNA, 48 bases in frame from base 1. CDR1 and CDR2 are drawn from the germline V gene (reference sequence): MNHEY, SMNVEV. Germline trimming amounts to 2 bases on V and 3 bases on J, with 9 as the count of junction bases outside the gene matches. Donors were under 40 systemically healthy Caucasian individuals from Russia aged roughly 6 to 100 years. Each donor gave 8 to 10 milliliters of peripheral blood, collected into EDTA-treated Vacutainer tubes. Ficoll-Paque density-gradient centrifugation was used to isolate PBMCs, with at least 6.5 million per sample. Trizol reagent was used to extract total RNA from PBMCs, with at least 5 micrograms per sample. The percentages of naive CD45RAhigh/CD27high T cells were determined by flow cytometry on a PBMC aliquot from every donor.

Material for sequencing was blood. This receptor chain uses TRBV27 and TRBJ2-5; 7 junctional bases match TRBD1. The clonotype comes from a woman aged 40 to 50 in good health. The CDR3 sequence is CASSLGVPTGEETQYF. The bases read TGTGCCAGCAGTTTAGGGGTACCCACAGGGGAAGAGACCCAGTACTTC.